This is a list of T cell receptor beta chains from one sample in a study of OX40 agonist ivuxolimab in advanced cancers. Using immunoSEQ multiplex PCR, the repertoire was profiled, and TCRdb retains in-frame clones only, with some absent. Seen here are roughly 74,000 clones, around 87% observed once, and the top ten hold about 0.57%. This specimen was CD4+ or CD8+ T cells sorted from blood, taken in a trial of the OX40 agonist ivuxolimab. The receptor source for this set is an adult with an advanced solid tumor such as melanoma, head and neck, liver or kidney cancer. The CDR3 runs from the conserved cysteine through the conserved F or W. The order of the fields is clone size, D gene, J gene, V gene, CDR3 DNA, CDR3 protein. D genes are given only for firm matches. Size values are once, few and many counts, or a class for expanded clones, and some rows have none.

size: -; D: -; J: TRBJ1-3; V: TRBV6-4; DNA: TGTGCCAGCAGTGAGGGGGAAACTACTGGAAACACCATATATTTT; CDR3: CASSEGETTGNTIYF
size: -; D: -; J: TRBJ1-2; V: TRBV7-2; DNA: TGTGCCAGCAGCGCACGAAGGTATGGCTACACCTTC; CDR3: CASSARRYGYTF
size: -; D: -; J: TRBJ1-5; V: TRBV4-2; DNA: TGTGCCAGCAGCCTAAAACAGGGCGGTCAGCCCCAGCATTTT; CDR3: CASSLKQGGQPQHF
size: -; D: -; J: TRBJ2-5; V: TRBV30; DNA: TGTGCCTGGAAAACGGACACCCAAGAGACCCAGTACTTC; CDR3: CAWKTDTQETQYF
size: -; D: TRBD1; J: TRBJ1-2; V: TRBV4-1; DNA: TGCGCCAGCAGCCAAGATAAGGGACAGCCCTATGGCTACACCTTC; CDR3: CASSQDKGQPYGYTF
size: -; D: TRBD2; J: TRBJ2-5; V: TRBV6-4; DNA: TGTGCCAGCAGTGTCGGACTAGCGGGGGGCCGGGGGTTAGCGGCCCAGTACTTC; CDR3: CASSVGLAGGRGLAAQYF
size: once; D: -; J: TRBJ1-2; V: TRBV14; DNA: TGTGCCAGCAGCCCTGGACGTAGCTATGGCTACACCTTC; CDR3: CASSPGRSYGYTF
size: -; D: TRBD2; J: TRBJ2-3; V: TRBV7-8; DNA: TGTGCCAGCAGCTTAAGTAAGCGGGGGGGCGTAAATACGCAGTATTTT; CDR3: CASSLSKRGGVNTQYF
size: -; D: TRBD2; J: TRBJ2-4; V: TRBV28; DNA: TGTGCCAGCAGTTCCTCGGGAGGGACAAACATTCAGTACTTC; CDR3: CASSSSGGTNIQYF
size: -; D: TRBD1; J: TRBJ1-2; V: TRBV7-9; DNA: TGTGCCAGCAGCCCCAGGACAGGCGACTATGGCTACACCTTC; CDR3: CASSPRTGDYGYTF
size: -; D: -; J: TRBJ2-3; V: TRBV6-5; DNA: TGTGCCAGCAGTCCCAGGGGGGGTGGTACGCAGTATTTT; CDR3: CASSPRGGGTQYF
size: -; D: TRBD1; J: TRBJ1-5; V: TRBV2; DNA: TGTGCCAGCAGCAGCCACCGACAGGGAAATCAGCCCCAGCATTTT; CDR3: CASSSHRQGNQPQHF
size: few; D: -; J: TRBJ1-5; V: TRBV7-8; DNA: TGTGCCAGCAGCTTAGACGGCAGGGGTCAGCCCCAGCATTTT; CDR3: CASSLDGRGQPQHF